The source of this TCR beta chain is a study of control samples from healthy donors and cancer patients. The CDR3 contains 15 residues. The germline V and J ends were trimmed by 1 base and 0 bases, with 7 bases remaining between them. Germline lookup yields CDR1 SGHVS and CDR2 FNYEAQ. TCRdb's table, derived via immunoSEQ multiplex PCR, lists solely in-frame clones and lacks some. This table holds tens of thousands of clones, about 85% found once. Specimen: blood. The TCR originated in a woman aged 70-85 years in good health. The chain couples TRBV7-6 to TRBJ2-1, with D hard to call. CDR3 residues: CASSLVASSYNEQFF. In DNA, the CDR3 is TGTGCCAGCAGCTTAGTAGCCAGCTCCTACAATGAGCAGTTCTTC.